There are a few counts of the clone carrying this T cell receptor (beta chain). Trimming removed 1 base at V and 2 bases at J, with 13 bases between. This CDR3 comprises 15 residues. Germline-derived CDR1 and CDR2 are SGHRS and YFSETQ. These data are taken from a study of identical twins. TCRdb re-called the 5' RACE reads with MiXCR, one entry per CDR3 protein. The sample includes approximately 300,000 distinct CDR3 sequences, over 8.5% seen only once; the top ten take roughly 6.8%. The same specimen was also included in a second study, on yellow fever vaccine responses in identical twins.

This TCR was recovered from a woman aged 18 to 35 in good health. Sequences were obtained from CD8+ T cells sorted from blood. V is TRBV5-1 and J is TRBJ2-7; D is perhaps TRBD1 (6 bases). CDR3 sequence (DNA): TGCGCCAGCAGCTTGAGGCCGGACAGTGCCTACGAGCAGTACTTC. Amino acids: CASSLRPDSAYEQYF.